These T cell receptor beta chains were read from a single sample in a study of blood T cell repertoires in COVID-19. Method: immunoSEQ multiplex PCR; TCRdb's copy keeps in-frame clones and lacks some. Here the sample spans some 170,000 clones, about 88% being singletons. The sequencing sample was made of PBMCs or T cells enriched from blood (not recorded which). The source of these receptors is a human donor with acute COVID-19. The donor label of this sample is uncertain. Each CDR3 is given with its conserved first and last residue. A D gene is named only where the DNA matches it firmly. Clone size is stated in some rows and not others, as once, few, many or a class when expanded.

CDR3nt: TGTGCCAGCAGCCATTGTTGGCACGCGAACACCGGGGAGCTGTTTTTT
CDR3aa: CASSHCWHANTGELFF
v_gene: TRBV14
d_gene: .
len: 16
abundance: few
j_gene: TRBJ2-2

CDR3nt: TGTGCCAGCAGCCTAGACACTGAAGCTTTCTTT
CDR3aa: CASSLDTEAFF
v_gene: TRBV28
d_gene: .
len: 11
abundance: .
j_gene: TRBJ1-1

CDR3nt: TGTGCCAGCAGTTTGACAGGGGGCGGTTACGAGCAGTACTTC
CDR3aa: CASSLTGGGYEQYF
v_gene: TRBV27
d_gene: TRBD1
len: 14
abundance: .
j_gene: TRBJ2-7

CDR3nt: TGTGCCAGCAGTGAATTGGCGGGAGAGGCTTTCTTT
CDR3aa: CASSELAGEAFF
v_gene: TRBV2
d_gene: .
len: 12
abundance: .
j_gene: TRBJ1-1

CDR3nt: TGTGCCAGCAGAGGACACTGGAACACTGAAGCTTTCTTT
CDR3aa: CASRGHWNTEAFF
v_gene: TRBV12-3/TRBV12-4
d_gene: .
len: 13
abundance: .
j_gene: TRBJ1-1

CDR3nt: TGTGCCAGCGGACCCGACAGGGGGTCGGACGAGCAGTACTTC
CDR3aa: CASGPDRGSDEQYF
v_gene: TRBV7-2
d_gene: TRBD1
len: 14
abundance: .
j_gene: TRBJ2-7

CDR3nt: TGTGCCAGTAGTATTGACGGGACTAAGGGTGATACGCAGTATTTT
CDR3aa: CASSIDGTKGDTQYF
v_gene: TRBV19
d_gene: TRBD2
len: 15
abundance: .
j_gene: TRBJ2-3

CDR3nt: TGTGCCAGCAGTGAGGGGCGGGGAGGACCGTATAATTCACCCCTCCACTTT
CDR3aa: CASSEGRGGPYNSPLHF
v_gene: TRBV2
d_gene: .
len: 17
abundance: .
j_gene: TRBJ1-6

CDR3nt: TGCGCCAGCAGCTTCGACTTGGGCGAGCAGTACTTC
CDR3aa: CASSFDLGEQYF
v_gene: TRBV5-1
d_gene: .
len: 12
abundance: .
j_gene: TRBJ2-7

CDR3nt: TGTGCCAGCAGAGTGGGAGCGGGGGAGGATTCTGGCTACACCTTC
CDR3aa: CASRVGAGEDSGYTF
v_gene: TRBV6-5
d_gene: .
len: 15
abundance: .
j_gene: TRBJ1-2

CDR3nt: TGTGCCAGTCGCGGGGGGGGCTATAGCAATCAGCCCCAGCATTTT
CDR3aa: CASRGGGYSNQPQHF
v_gene: TRBV27
d_gene: .
len: 15
abundance: few
j_gene: TRBJ1-5

CDR3nt: TGTGCCAGCAGTGAAGCAGGGGTACGGGTCGAAGGCTACACCTTC
CDR3aa: CASSEAGVRVEGYTF
v_gene: TRBV2
d_gene: .
len: 15
abundance: .
j_gene: TRBJ1-2

CDR3nt: TGCGCCAGCAGCTTGGCCCAGCGAGAGCAGTACTTC
CDR3aa: CASSLAQREQYF
v_gene: TRBV5-1
d_gene: .
len: 12
abundance: .
j_gene: TRBJ2-7

CDR3nt: TGTGCCTGGAGTGAAAGACAGGGTGGGTCACCCCTCCACTTT
CDR3aa: CAWSERQGGSPLHF
v_gene: TRBV30
d_gene: TRBD1
len: 14
abundance: few
j_gene: TRBJ1-6

CDR3nt: TGCAGCGTTGACGTCCTAGCGGACAATGAGCAGTTCTTC
CDR3aa: CSVDVLADNEQFF
v_gene: TRBV29-1
d_gene: TRBD2
len: 13
abundance: .
j_gene: TRBJ2-1

CDR3nt: TGTGCCAGCAGCTTCAACTTAGCGGGGGGGCTGGACAATGAGCAGTTCTTC
CDR3aa: CASSFNLAGGLDNEQFF
v_gene: TRBV7-9
d_gene: TRBD2
len: 17
abundance: .
j_gene: TRBJ2-1

CDR3nt: TGTGCCAGCAGCGCGACTAGCGGGGGCCCAGATACGCAGTATTTT
CDR3aa: CASSATSGGPDTQYF
v_gene: TRBV9
d_gene: TRBD2
len: 15
abundance: .
j_gene: TRBJ2-3

CDR3nt: TGTGCCAGCAGCTTCACAGGGGGCTCGACGGACACTGAAGCTTTCTTT
CDR3aa: CASSFTGGSTDTEAFF
v_gene: TRBV7-9
d_gene: TRBD1
len: 16
abundance: .
j_gene: TRBJ1-1

CDR3nt: TGCAGCGTCCTGGACGGGACCTACGAGCAGTACTTC
CDR3aa: CSVLDGTYEQYF
v_gene: TRBV29-1
d_gene: .
len: 12
abundance: .
j_gene: TRBJ2-7

CDR3nt: TGCGCCAGCAGCACCCAAATCGGGAGATTAACTAGGGGAGAGACCCAGTACTTC
CDR3aa: CASSTQIGRLTRGETQYF
v_gene: TRBV4-3
d_gene: .
len: 18
abundance: .
j_gene: TRBJ2-5

CDR3nt: TGTGCCAGTAGCACCGACGGGGGGCAGGGGACCCAGTACTTC
CDR3aa: CASSTDGGQGTQYF
v_gene: TRBV19
d_gene: .
len: 14
abundance: .
j_gene: TRBJ2-5

CDR3nt: TGTGCCAGCAGCCCCGGACAGGGGACCTATGGCTACACCTTC
CDR3aa: CASSPGQGTYGYTF
v_gene: TRBV3-1/TRBV3-2
d_gene: TRBD1
len: 14
abundance: .
j_gene: TRBJ1-2

CDR3nt: TGTGCCATCAGTGAGTCTGGACAAGTTGGGAATCAGCCCCAGCATTTT
CDR3aa: CAISESGQVGNQPQHF
v_gene: TRBV10-3
d_gene: .
len: 16
abundance: few
j_gene: TRBJ1-5

CDR3nt: TGTGCCAGCAGTTATGTAGGGGCGCCTGAGACCCAGTACTTC
CDR3aa: CASSYVGAPETQYF
v_gene: TRBV6-6
d_gene: .
len: 14
abundance: .
j_gene: TRBJ2-5

CDR3nt: TGTGCCAGCAGTTACCAGTTCAGACAGAATGAAAAACTGTTTTTT
CDR3aa: CASSYQFRQNEKLFF
v_gene: TRBV6-5
d_gene: .
len: 15
abundance: .
j_gene: TRBJ1-4

CDR3nt: TGCGCCAGCAGCCAAGGGACAGGGGCCAGCAATGAGCAGTTCTTC
CDR3aa: CASSQGTGASNEQFF
v_gene: TRBV4-3
d_gene: TRBD1
len: 15
abundance: .
j_gene: TRBJ2-1

CDR3nt: TGTGCCAGCAGGTGGCGCGGATCCACTGAAGCTTTCTTT
CDR3aa: CASRWRGSTEAFF
v_gene: TRBV6-5
d_gene: .
len: 13
abundance: .
j_gene: TRBJ1-1

CDR3nt: TGTGCCACCAGCCAGGATAATCAGCCCCAGCATTTT
CDR3aa: CATSQDNQPQHF
v_gene: TRBV24-1
d_gene: .
len: 12
abundance: .
j_gene: TRBJ1-5

CDR3nt: TGTGCCTGGAGGACGGGGGGGACAGATACGCAGTATTTT
CDR3aa: CAWRTGGTDTQYF
v_gene: TRBV30
d_gene: TRBD2
len: 13
abundance: .
j_gene: TRBJ2-3

CDR3nt: TGTGCCTTTGACCGGGACAGGTTTTGGAATCAGTCCCAGCATTTT
CDR3aa: CAFDRDRFWNQSQHF
v_gene: TRBV30
d_gene: TRBD1
len: 15
abundance: .
j_gene: TRBJ1-5

CDR3nt: TGTGCCAGCAGCTTGGATGTTACAGGTCCCTCCTACGAGCAGTACTTC
CDR3aa: CASSLDVTGPSYEQYF
v_gene: TRBV5-6
d_gene: .
len: 16
abundance: .
j_gene: TRBJ2-7

CDR3nt: TGCGCCAGCAGCCCGGGGACAAGGCCGGGTCTAGAAAAACTGTTTTTT
CDR3aa: CASSPGTRPGLEKLFF
v_gene: TRBV4-1
d_gene: .
len: 16
abundance: .
j_gene: TRBJ1-4

CDR3nt: TGTGCCAGCAGCCCGACAGGGGGGCACGAAAAACTGTTTTTT
CDR3aa: CASSPTGGHEKLFF
v_gene: TRBV5-4
d_gene: TRBD1
len: 14
abundance: .
j_gene: TRBJ1-4

CDR3nt: TGTGCCAGCAGCTTATACAGTCCGGAAAAACTGTTTTTT
CDR3aa: CASSLYSPEKLFF
v_gene: TRBV7-9
d_gene: .
len: 13
abundance: few
j_gene: TRBJ1-4

CDR3nt: TGTGCCAGCAGCCAAGATGGCCCATCGGGGTCCTACAATGAGCAGTTCTTC
CDR3aa: CASSQDGPSGSYNEQFF
v_gene: TRBV4-2
d_gene: .
len: 17
abundance: few
j_gene: TRBJ2-1

CDR3nt: TGTGCCAGTACTCCAGGGGGCACGAACACTGAAGCTTTCTTT
CDR3aa: CASTPGGTNTEAFF
v_gene: TRBV19
d_gene: TRBD1
len: 14
abundance: .
j_gene: TRBJ1-1

CDR3nt: TGTGCCAGCAGCCAGATGATCACGGGGTTAGATACGCAGTATTTT
CDR3aa: CASSQMITGLDTQYF
v_gene: TRBV3-1/TRBV3-2
d_gene: .
len: 15
abundance: .
j_gene: TRBJ2-3

CDR3nt: TGTGCCACCAGGGGGGGCTCCTACAATGAGCAGTTCTTC
CDR3aa: CATRGGSYNEQFF
v_gene: TRBV24-1
d_gene: .
len: 13
abundance: .
j_gene: TRBJ2-1

CDR3nt: TGTGCCAGCACTAAAGACATGAGCTCCTACGAGCAGTACTTC
CDR3aa: CASTKDMSSYEQYF
v_gene: TRBV2
d_gene: .
len: 14
abundance: .
j_gene: TRBJ2-7

CDR3nt: TGCAGTGCTAGTTCCGGGATCACTGAAGCTTTCTTT
CDR3aa: CSASSGITEAFF
v_gene: TRBV20-1
d_gene: .
len: 12
abundance: .
j_gene: TRBJ1-1

CDR3nt: TGTGCCAGCAGCTCTAGTTTCCGACAGGGACGGTACGAGACCCAGTACTTC
CDR3aa: CASSSSFRQGRYETQYF
v_gene: TRBV7-9
d_gene: TRBD1
len: 17
abundance: .
j_gene: TRBJ2-5

CDR3nt: TGTGCCAGCAGTCCGACAGGGGTGATAAGAGAAGCTTTCTTT
CDR3aa: CASSPTGVIREAFF
v_gene: TRBV27
d_gene: TRBD1
len: 14
abundance: once
j_gene: TRBJ1-1

CDR3nt: TGTGCCAGCAGCGTCGGGGACTACCAAGAGACCCAGTACTTC
CDR3aa: CASSVGDYQETQYF
v_gene: TRBV9
d_gene: .
len: 14
abundance: .
j_gene: TRBJ2-5

CDR3nt: TGCGCCAGCAGCTTGGCCCCACAGGGGGCGATTGATTACGAGCAGTACTTC
CDR3aa: CASSLAPQGAIDYEQYF
v_gene: TRBV5-1
d_gene: TRBD1
len: 17
abundance: .
j_gene: TRBJ2-7

CDR3nt: TGTGCCAGCAGCCAAGATAGGCAGGGGAGAGATACGCAGTATTTT
CDR3aa: CASSQDRQGRDTQYF
v_gene: TRBV3-1/TRBV3-2
d_gene: .
len: 15
abundance: .
j_gene: TRBJ2-3

CDR3nt: TGTGCCAGCAGCCAACAGGGTAGCAATCAGCCCCAGCATTTT
CDR3aa: CASSQQGSNQPQHF
v_gene: TRBV21-1
d_gene: .
len: 14
abundance: .
j_gene: TRBJ1-5

CDR3nt: TGTGCCAGCTCACCCGCGAGGGGGTACTACAATGAGCAGTTCTTC
CDR3aa: CASSPARGYYNEQFF
v_gene: TRBV18
d_gene: .
len: 15
abundance: .
j_gene: TRBJ2-1

CDR3nt: TGCAGCGTTGGAGGACACGACGATCAGCCCCAGCATTTT
CDR3aa: CSVGGHDDQPQHF
v_gene: TRBV29-1
d_gene: .
len: 13
abundance: once
j_gene: TRBJ1-5

CDR3nt: TGTGCCAGCAGCGTAGTAGTGGGTGGGACAGGCTCGCGTGGCTACACCTTC
CDR3aa: CASSVVVGGTGSRGYTF
v_gene: TRBV9
d_gene: TRBD1
len: 17
abundance: few
j_gene: TRBJ1-2